These 28 T cell receptor beta chains were sequenced from one sample in a study of blood T cells in healthy people across ages (dated by TCRdb to 2015 to 2017). Receptor amplification or capture employed 5' RACE. The instrument given in TCRdb is Illumina HiSeq 2500. A second 7 to 11 cycle PCR used a sample-barcoded 5' primer and a J-beta primer mix. Using fastp at Q25 and MiXCR, TCRdb reprocessed the public reads and kept productive beta chains. Merged by CDR3 protein, the rows form single entries marked with the most common genes and DNA. The sample table holds 1,500,000 or so distinct CDR3 sequences, of which approximately 43% were seen once. About 4% of the sample comes from the top ten. The material sequenced was blood. These receptors all come from a woman younger than 30 in good health.

The genes are TRBV6-5 and TRBJ1-6; D is perhaps TRBD1 (5 bases). The length of the CDR3 is 16 residues. The V end lost 6 bases, the J end lost 8 bases, and 20 bases lay between the germline ends. The germline gives CDR1 MNHEY, CDR2 SVGAGI. The DNA for the CDR3 is TGTGCCAGCAGCCCACAATTCCGAGGGGCTTATTCACCCCTCCACTTT. Amino acid sequence: CASSPQFRGAYSPLHF.

The chain joins TRBV28 to TRBJ2-1, with 15 bases matching TRBD2. Germline assignment: CDR1 MDHEN and CDR2 SYDVKM. CDR3 length: 13 residues. V trimming: 5 bases; J trimming: 14 bases; junction bases outside the gene matches: 4. The DNA for the CDR3 is TGTGCCAGCAGTAGGACTAGCGGGAGGGCCGAGTTCTTC. This sequence encodes CASSRTSGRAEFF.

This clonotype turned up a few times. The chain carries TRBV9 and TRBJ2-2; D is tentatively TRBD1 or TRBD2 (5 bases each). The ends were cut back, 3 bases at V and 6 bases at J, with 15 bases in the middle. The CDR3 has 15 amino acids. Germline V CDR1 and CDR2: SGDLS, YYNGEE. The CDR3 region is CASSAHPMGAGELFF. The DNA of the CDR3 is TGTGCCAGCAGCGCGCACCCAATGGGGGCCGGGGAGCTGTTTTTT.

The J gene is TRBJ1-1, the V gene TRBV4-1, with 9 bases that match TRBD1. The CDR3 runs 17 residues. The junction had 14 bases not matched to a gene; V was cut back by 5 bases and J by 4 bases. Germline V gene data show CDR1 as MGHRA and CDR2 as YSYEKL. Here the CDR3 reads CASSANILGTGSTEAFF. The CDR3 DNA is TGCGCCAGCAGCGCAAACATCCTCGGGACAGGGAGCACTGAAGCTTTCTTT.

This clonotype has more than one count but fewer than ten. The CDR3 spells CSVEEVRGQPQHF. The CDR3 DNA follows: TGCAGCGTTGAAGAAGTCAGGGGGCAGCCCCAGCATTTT. The chain carries TRBV29-1 and TRBJ1-5, with 7 bases aligning to TRBD1. After removal of 0 bases from V and 7 bases from J, the junction contained 3 bases not matched to a gene. CDR1 SQVTM and CDR2 ANQGSEA come from the germline V gene. The CDR3 runs to 13 residues.

The rearrangement links TRBV5-1 to TRBJ1-4, with 11 bases identical to TRBD1. Germline V gene sequence: CDR1 SGHRS, CDR2 YFSETQ. CDR3 length: 16 amino acids. Losses at the gene ends were 4 bases for V and 1 base for J; bases not matched to a gene: 3. CDR3 sequence reads: CASSPGQGGTNEKLFF. CDR3 bases: TGCGCCAGCAGCCCGGGACAGGGGGGAACTAATGAAAAACTGTTTTTT.

This clonotype was recorded at least ten times. The chain has TRBV29-1 and TRBJ2-1; 9 bases align to TRBD1. The CDR3 spans 15 residues. Looked up from germline, CDR1 is SQVTM and CDR2 is ANQGSEA. V was pared by 5 bases and J by 2 bases, with 7 bases of the junction left unmatched. For the CDR3, the DNA is TGCAGCGTTTCGCCCGGGACAGGGACCTACAATGAGCAGTTCTTC. Encoded protein: CSVSPGTGTYNEQFF.

The chain carries TRBV20-1 and TRBJ1-2; D is perhaps TRBD1 (5 bases). The ends were cut back, 6 bases at V and 8 bases at J, with 22 bases in the middle. Germline loops: CDR1 DFQATT, CDR2 SNEGSKA (reference sequence). This CDR3 region has 14 residues. The CDR3 sequence: CSAGGDFTDRGYTF. The CDR3 nucleotides read TGCAGTGCCGGGGGGGACTTCACCGACCGCGGCTACACCTTC.

The table lists this clonotype with a few counts. This chain connects TRBV27 to TRBJ2-1, with D tentatively TRBD1 or TRBD2 (7 bases each). The germline V gene has CDR1 MNHEY and CDR2 SMNVEV (reference sequence). CDR3 size: 14 residues. Trimming shortened V by 7 bases and J by 8 bases, and 18 bases separated the two germline ends. CDR3 amino acids: CASTLGGRGHEQFF. The CDR3, as DNA: TGTGCCAGCACCTTAGGGGGGAGGGGGCATGAGCAGTTCTTC.

V is TRBV27 and J is TRBJ2-1, with unresolved D. Trimming took off 1 base at V and 0 bases at J, with 10 bases between the two ends. In germline, CDR1 is MNHEY, CDR2 SMNVEV (reference sequence). This CDR3 region has 16 residues. Here the CDR3 DNA reads TGTGCCAGCAGTTTATATGGAGAGAGCTCCTACAATGAGCAGTTCTTC. Amino acids: CASSLYGESSYNEQFF.

This clonotype has more than one count but fewer than ten. The V and J genes are TRBV15 and TRBJ2-6, with 12 bases aligning to TRBD2. The CDR3 contains 22 residues. The V and J ends lost 5 bases and 2 bases, in that order; junction bases with no gene match: 19. Germline loops: CDR1 LNHNV, CDR2 YYDKDF (reference sequence). The CDR3 region is CATSAVPGQETSGSAGANVLTF. The CDR3 DNA follows: TGTGCCACCAGCGCTGTCCCCGGCCAAGAGACTAGCGGGAGTGCTGGGGCCAACGTCCTGACTTTC.

The CDR3 here is CASSLKPQLSNTGELFF. The CDR3 bases are TGTGCCAGCAGCTTAAAGCCTCAGTTAAGCAACACCGGGGAGCTGTTTTTT. The chain uses TRBV13 and TRBJ2-2; D uncertain. Germline CDR1 and CDR2: PRHDT and FYEKMQ (reference sequence). V was pared by 2 bases and J by 2 bases, with 15 bases between. The CDR3 extends over 17 amino acids.

This clonotype occurred a few times. The V gene is TRBV14, the J gene TRBJ2-1; 7 bases map to TRBD1. The J segment lost 3 bases and the V segment lost 4 bases, leaving 9 bases of the junction unmatched. This CDR3 spans 16 amino acids. CDR1 SGHDN and CDR2 FVKESK come from the germline V gene. CDR3 nucleotide sequence: TGTGCCAGCAGCCTAGACAGGACAGGAGGCTACAATGAGCAGTTCTTC. It encodes CASSLDRTGGYNEQFF. Full variable domain (outside the CDR3, taken from reference TRBV14 and TRBJ2-1): EAGVTQFPSHSVIEKGQTVTLRCDPISGHDNLYWYRRVMGKEIKFLLHFVKESKQDESGMPNNRFLAERTGGTYSTLKVQPAELEDSGVYFCASSLDRTGGYNEQFFGPGTRLTVL.

For this clonotype: A single base separates this from a much larger clone, so it may be a read error. The chain couples TRBV5-6 to TRBJ1-2; a possible D gene is TRBD1 (5 bases). This CDR3 region has 15 residues. CDR1 and CDR2 (germline): SGHDT, YYEEEE. Trimming shortened V by 3 bases and J by 4 bases, and 16 bases separated the two germline ends. For the CDR3, the DNA is TGTGCCAGCAGCTGGGCCGGACACGGATCCTATGGCTACACCTTC. It is translated as CASSWAGHGSYGYTF. The full variable domain, rest sourced from reference TRBV5-6 and TRBJ1-2, is DAGVTQSPTHLIKTRGQQVTLRCSPKSGHDTVSWYQQALGQGPQFIFQYYEEEERQRGNFPDRFSGHQFPNYSSELNVNALLLGDSALYLCASSWAGHGSYGYTFGSGTRLTVV.

The V call is TRBV9, the J call TRBJ1-4; D ambiguous. The CDR3 length is 13 residues. Trimming pared 4 bases from V and 5 bases from J, leaving 9 bases between. Germline lookup yields CDR1 SGDLS and CDR2 YYNGEE. CDR3 residues: CASSPERNEKLFF. In DNA, the CDR3 is TGTGCCAGCAGCCCCGAGAGGAATGAAAAACTGTTTTTT.

The V and J genes are TRBV27 and TRBJ2-5; the match to TRBD2 covers 9 bases. V shed 2 bases, J shed 3 bases, and the junction held 7 bases outside the gene matches. Germline V gene lookup returns CDR1 MNHEY and CDR2 SMNVEV (reference sequence). The CDR3 length is 16 residues. CDR3 DNA: TGTGCCAGCAGTTTAGTCGCGGGGGGGAGGGAAGAGACCCAGTACTTC. Its translation is CASSLVAGGREETQYF.

A word on this clonotype: An end of the junction does not agree with germline; a read error may underlie this. The chain is built from TRBV4-1 and TRBJ2-4; D remains ambiguous. The CDR3 extends over 15 amino acids. Germline CDR1 MGHRA, CDR2 YSYEKL. The CDR3 nucleotides read TGCGCCAGCGGCCAAGTAGCATCGGACAAAAACATTCAGTACTTC. Amino acid sequence: CASGQVASDKNIQYF.

On this clonotype: The junction shows a germline mismatch at one end, possibly a read error. The chain combines TRBV7-9 with TRBJ1-4; weak D call: TRBD1 (6 bases). Per germline, CDR1 SEHNR and CDR2 FQNEAQ (reference sequence). The CDR3 is made up of 16 amino acids. This CDR3 is CANSQLGTSPGEKLFF. The CDR3 DNA reads as TGTGCCAACAGCCAACTCGGGACATCACCAGGAGAAAAACTGTTTTTT.

In this sample, this clonotype turned up many times. The J gene is TRBJ1-2, the V gene TRBV12-3 or TRBV12-4; TRBD1 is a possible D gene (5 bases). V lost 5 bases to trimming and J lost 3 bases, with 10 bases between them. The CDR3 contains 13 residues. CDR3 protein: CASSPREDYGYTF. As DNA, the CDR3 is TGTGCCAGCAGTCCCAGGGAGGACTATGGCTACACCTTC.

This clonotype was recorded at least ten times. The gene calls are TRBV29-1 and TRBJ1-2; 8 positions match TRBD1. The junction had 5 bases not matched to a gene; V was cut back by 2 bases and J by 3 bases. CDR1 SQVTM and CDR2 ANQGSEA come from the germline V gene. The CDR3 length is 14 residues. The CDR3: CSVEQGADYYGYTF. CDR3 in DNA: TGCAGCGTTGAACAGGGGGCTGATTACTATGGCTACACCTTC.

This clonotype showed up many times. The chain employs TRBV29-1 and TRBJ2-1; 7 bases fit TRBD1. CDR1 and CDR2 (germline): SQVTM, ANQGSEA. With V trimmed by 6 bases and J by 4 bases, 9 bases remained unmatched. The CDR3 has 14 amino acids. Written as DNA, the CDR3 is TGCAGCGTCATGGGGACAGAGGATTACAATGAGCAGTTCTTC. It translates to CSVMGTEDYNEQFF.

This rearrangement joins TRBV21-1 to TRBJ1-2; no check of the table's D call, TRBD1, against the DNA was made. TRBV21-1 is a pseudogene segment. The CDR3 contains 12 residues. The CDR3 nucleotides are TGTGCCGGCACCCGACAGGGCTCGGACTACACCTTC. Its translation: CAGTRQGSDYTF.

This clonotype is a singleton in its sample. The rearrangement links TRBV4-1 to TRBJ2-2, with 9 positions matching TRBD2. The V gene end was trimmed by 4 bases and the J gene end by 8 bases; junction bases not matched to a gene: 11. Germline V gene lookup returns CDR1 MGHRA and CDR2 YSYEKL. This CDR3 has 16 amino acids. The CDR3 reads CASSLGLAGLVGELFF. Here the CDR3 DNA reads TGCGCCAGCAGCCTGGGGCTAGCGGGATTAGTAGGGGAGCTGTTTTTT.

V and J are TRBV6-6 and TRBJ2-1; maybe TRBD2 (7 bases). The CDR3 is 17 residues long. V dropped 0 bases and J dropped 1 base, with 13 bases sitting between them. Germline V CDR1 and CDR2: MNHNY, SVGAGI (reference sequence). The CDR3 protein is CASSYSGGGPSYNEQFF. The CDR3 coding sequence is TGTGCCAGCAGTTACTCGGGGGGGGGCCCATCCTACAATGAGCAGTTCTTC.

This chain uses TRBV14 with TRBJ2-7; 12 bases match TRBD2. Losses at the gene ends were 4 bases for V and 6 bases for J; bases not matched to a gene: 16. This CDR3 spans 18 amino acids. Germline V CDR1 and CDR2: SGHDN, FVKESK. CDR3 bases: TGTGCCAGCAGCCGCTCGCTAGCGGGAGGGCCTCTATTTGGCGAGCAGTACTTC. Amino acid sequence: CASSRSLAGGPLFGEQYF. Variable domain in full (rest from reference TRBV14 and TRBJ2-7): EAGVTQFPSHSVIEKGQTVTLRCDPISGHDNLYWYRRVMGKEIKFLLHFVKESKQDESGMPNNRFLAERTGGTYSTLKVQPAELEDSGVYFCASSRSLAGGPLFGEQYFGPGTRLTVT.

This clonotype was picked up a small number of times. This chain uses TRBV5-1 with TRBJ1-1, with 10 bases that match TRBD1. The ends lost 0 bases at V and 0 bases at J; junction bases unmatched: 11. CDR3 size: 19 residues. From germline, CDR1 is SGHRS and CDR2 YFSETQ. For the CDR3, the DNA is TGCGCCAGCAGCTTGGCCATGAGCAGGACAGGGGGTATGAACACTGAAGCTTTCTTT. It codes for CASSLAMSRTGGMNTEAFF.

This clonotype was counted between two and nine times. Sequence at one end of the junction differs from germline and may be a read error. The J gene is TRBJ2-5, the V gene TRBV7-7; D unclear. CDR1 is SSHAT, CDR2 FNYEAQ, per germline (reference sequence). The CDR3 has 15 residues. CDR3 sequence: CASSLIRRPQETQYF. The CDR3 DNA follows: TGTGCTAGCAGCTTAATACGCAGGCCCCAAGAGACCCAGTACTTC.

This clonotype has just a few counts. V is TRBV11-2 and J is TRBJ2-7; 14 nucleotides line up with TRBD2. Trimming at V came to 8 bases and at J to 7 bases, leaving 10 bases not matched to a gene. This CDR3 comprises 15 residues. In germline, CDR1 is SGHAT, CDR2 FQNNGV. As DNA, the CDR3 is TGTGCCAGCCACGGGACTAGCGGGAGCTTGAATGAGCAGTACTTC. Translation gives CASHGTSGSLNEQYF.